Listed below are T cell receptor beta chains from one sample, sequenced in a study of blood T cell repertoires in COVID-19. Sequenced by immunoSEQ multiplex PCR; TCRdb stores in-frame clones only, minus some. The table records 200,000 to 250,000 clones, around 91% of them present only once. The sequencing input was PBMCs or T cells enriched from blood (not recorded which). The receptors here all came from a man younger than 40 who had been exposed to COVID-19. The CDR3 runs from the conserved cysteine through the conserved F or W. A D gene is named only where the DNA matches it firmly. The size entry is marked missing in some rows and otherwise reads once, few, many or a size class.

v_call	j_call	clone_size	d_call	cdr3_aa	cdr3_nt
TRBV25-1	TRBJ1-2	few	.	CASSGTGSGNGYTF	TGTGCCAGCAGTGGAACAGGGTCAGGAAATGGCTACACCTTC
TRBV5-1	TRBJ2-1	.	TRBD2	CASSYTTSGDNEQFF	TGCGCCAGCAGCTACACGACTAGCGGAGACAATGAGCAGTTCTTC
TRBV13	TRBJ1-4	.	.	CASSSPGELNEKLFF	TGTGCCAGCAGCTCTCCCGGTGAGCTCAATGAAAAACTGTTTTTT
TRBV19	TRBJ2-6	.	.	CASSIRGANVLTF	TGTGCCAGTAGTATTCGTGGGGCCAACGTCCTGACTTTC
TRBV20-1	TRBJ1-1	.	.	CSVQLNTEAFF	TGCAGTGTACAGCTGAACACTGAAGCTTTCTTT
TRBV6-2/TRBV6-3	TRBJ2-2	few	.	CASSSLDGQENTGELFF	TGTGCCAGCAGTTCGCTAGACGGCCAAGAGAACACCGGGGAGCTGTTTTTT
TRBV3-1/TRBV3-2	TRBJ2-5	.	TRBD2	CASSQFPTSGETQYF	TGTGCCAGCAGCCAATTCCCGACTAGCGGGGAGACCCAGTACTTC
TRBV2	TRBJ2-7	.	.	CASSEFTGSDPYEQYF	TGTGCCAGCAGTGAATTCACAGGGTCAGACCCCTACGAGCAGTACTTC
TRBV19	TRBJ1-6	few	TRBD1	CASRTLGQGTPLHF	TGTGCCAGTAGGACCCTGGGACAGGGGACACCCCTCCACTTT
TRBV18	TRBJ2-3	.	.	CASSPLGGPTDTQYF	TGTGCCAGCTCACCCCTGGGGGGGCCAACAGATACGCAGTATTTT
TRBV7-9	TRBJ1-3	.	.	CASSLAQGRGNTIYF	TGTGCCAGCAGCTTAGCCCAGGGAAGGGGAAACACCATATATTTT
TRBV19	TRBJ1-5	.	.	CASSNNPGENQPQHF	TGTGCCAGTAGCAACAACCCCGGGGAAAATCAGCCCCAGCATTTT
TRBV6-1	TRBJ1-2	.	.	CASSDYREGYTF	TGTGCCAGCAGTGATTATCGGGAAGGCTACACCTTC
TRBV9	TRBJ1-5	.	.	CASSARSNQPQHF	TGTGCCAGCAGCGCGCGGAGCAATCAGCCCCAGCATTTT
TRBV27	TRBJ1-6	.	TRBD1	CASSRIPGQLGSYNSPLHF	TGTGCCAGCAGTAGAATTCCGGGACAGCTGGGCTCCTATAATTCACCCCTCCACTTT
TRBV3-1/TRBV3-2	TRBJ2-2	.	.	CASSYHRVGTGELFF	TGTGCCAGCAGCTACCACAGGGTTGGCACCGGGGAGCTGTTTTTT
TRBV11-2	TRBJ2-7	.	.	CASSSNNRGGDEQYF	TGTGCCAGCAGCTCCAACAATAGAGGGGGGGACGAGCAGTACTTC
TRBV12-3/TRBV12-4	TRBJ1-6	.	.	CASSFQGSSPLHF	TGTGCCAGCAGTTTTCAGGGCAGTTCACCCCTCCACTTT
TRBV10-3	TRBJ2-5	.	.	CAALGEDETQYF	TGTGCCGCGCTAGGGGAGGACGAGACCCAGTACTTC
TRBV28	TRBJ1-3	.	TRBD1	CASSLGQNSGNTIYF	TGTGCCAGCAGCTTGGGACAGAACTCTGGAAACACCATATATTTT
TRBV5-4	TRBJ2-7	.	TRBD1	CASSPRDRSYEQYF	TGTGCCAGCAGCCCCCGGGACAGATCCTACGAGCAGTACTTC
TRBV27	TRBJ1-6	.	TRBD1	CASSLDWTGVNSPLHF	TGTGCCAGCAGTTTGGATTGGACAGGCGTTAATTCACCCCTCCACTTT